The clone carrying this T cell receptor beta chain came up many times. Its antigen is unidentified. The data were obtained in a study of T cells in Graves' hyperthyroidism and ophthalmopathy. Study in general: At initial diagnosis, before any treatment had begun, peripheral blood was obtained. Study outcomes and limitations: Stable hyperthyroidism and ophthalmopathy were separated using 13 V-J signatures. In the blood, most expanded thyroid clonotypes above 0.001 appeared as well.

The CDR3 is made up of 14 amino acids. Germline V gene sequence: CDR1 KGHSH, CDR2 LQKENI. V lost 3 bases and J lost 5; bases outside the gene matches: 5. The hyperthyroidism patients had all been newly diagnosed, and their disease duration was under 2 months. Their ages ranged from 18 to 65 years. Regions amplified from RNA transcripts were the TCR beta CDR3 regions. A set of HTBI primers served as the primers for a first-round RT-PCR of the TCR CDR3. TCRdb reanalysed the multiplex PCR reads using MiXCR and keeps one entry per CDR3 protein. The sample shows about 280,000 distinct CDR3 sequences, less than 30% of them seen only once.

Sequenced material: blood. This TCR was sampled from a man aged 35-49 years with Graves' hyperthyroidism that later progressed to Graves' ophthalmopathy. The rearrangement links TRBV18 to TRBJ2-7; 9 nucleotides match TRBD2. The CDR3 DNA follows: TGTGCCAGCTCACCTGTAGCGGGAGACAACGAGCAGTACTTC. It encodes CASSPVAGDNEQYF.